This T cell receptor beta chain emerged from a study of T cells in Graves' hyperthyroidism and ophthalmopathy. Amplification yielded TCR beta CDR3 regions, with RNA transcripts as the source. A first-round RT-PCR of the TCR CDR3 used the HTBI primer set. In TCRdb, the multiplex PCR reads were re-called with MiXCR into one record per CDR3 protein. The profile covers approximately 640,000 distinct CDR3 sequences, with roughly 17% appearing a single time and 15% to 18% taken by the ten largest. Study-level findings and limits: Among thyroid clonotypes expanded above 0.001, most also appeared in blood.

Stable Graves' hyperthyroidism meant no ophthalmopathy progression within 18 months. Patients with uncontrolled infections, other autoimmune diseases, pregnancy or lactation were excluded. The PBMCs had their origin in 10 ml of fresh peripheral blood. About this clonotype: Its target is unknown.

V lost 6 bases and J lost 4; bases outside the gene matches: 7. The CDR3 extends over 14 amino acids. Germline V CDR1 and CDR2: MNHNS, SASEGT. Sequencing input: blood. This TCR was recovered from a man in his fifties or sixties with Graves' hyperthyroidism. The V gene is TRBV6-1, the J gene TRBJ2-3; the match to TRBD2 covers 7 bases. In nucleotides, the CDR3 is TGTGCCAGCAGAGAACGGGAGGCCCCAGATACGCAGTATTTT. This encodes CASREREAPDTQYF.